Below, 14 T cell receptor beta chains from the same sample are listed, as sequenced in a study of blood T cell repertoires in COVID-19. The repertoire was sequenced with immunoSEQ multiplex PCR; TCRdb's copy has only in-frame clones and lacks some. The table shows roughly 56,000 clones, with 80% to 95% occurring only once. Material for sequencing was peripheral blood. The receptors stem from a man aged 50-60 years with active COVID-19.

The gene calls are TRBV18 and TRBJ1-6, with 10 bases aligning to TRBD1. The CDR3 has 16 amino acids. V was clipped by 6 bases and J by 13 bases; unmatched bases: 15. Germline V CDR1 and CDR2: KGHSH, LQKENI. CDR3 coding DNA: TGTGCCAGCTCGCAAGACAGGGGGCGAGCCCTATCCCCCCTCCACTTT. It translates to CASSQDRGRALSPLHF.

The chain joins TRBV7-9 to TRBJ1-2; no clear D. The CDR3 consists of 14 residues. CDR1 is SEHNR, CDR2 FQNEAQ, per germline (reference sequence). Trimming stripped 5 bases from V and 8 bases from J, with 18 bases between. The CDR3 DNA is TGTGCCAGCAGCGACCGGGAGATGGGGTGGGGCTACACCTTC. This codes for CASSDREMGWGYTF.

The V gene is TRBV3-1 (or the pseudogene TRBV3-2), the J gene TRBJ2-7; the match to TRBD2 covers 11 bases. Per the germline V gene, CDR1 is LGHDT and CDR2 is YNNKEL (reference sequence). The CDR3 length is 18 residues. V shed 1 base, J shed 2 bases, and the junction held 10 bases outside the gene matches. CDR3 coding DNA: TGTGCCAGCAGCCAAGTCCCTACCGGACTAGCGGGCCCCTACGAGCAGTACTTC. Protein product: CASSQVPTGLAGPYEQYF.

The V gene is TRBV7-2, the J gene TRBJ1-2; 8 bases match TRBD1. Per germline, CDR1 SGHTA and CDR2 FQGNSA. Trimming took 4 bases from V and 6 from J; bases not matched to a gene: 1. The CDR3 covers 12 residues. CDR3 in amino acids: CASSSTGDGYTF. CDR3 bases: TGTGCCAGCAGCTCGACAGGGGATGGCTACACCTTC.

The J gene is TRBJ2-7, the V gene TRBV7-8; 7 bases align to TRBD2. The germline V gene encodes CDR1 SGHVS and CDR2 FQNEAQ. The CDR3 totals 16 residues. J gave up 7 bases and V 3 bases, and 15 bases lay outside the gene matches. The chain's CDR3 is CASSFPGGPLRSEQYF. CDR3 DNA sequence: TGTGCCAGCAGCTTCCCGGGAGGCCCACTACGTTCGGAGCAGTACTTC.

The V call is TRBV11-3, the J call TRBJ2-4; 10 nucleotides agree with TRBD2. The germline gives CDR1 SGHNT, CDR2 YENEEA. The CDR3 totals 14 residues. The ends lost 2 bases at V and 7 bases at J; junction bases unmatched: 2. The CDR3 DNA sequence: TGTGCCAGCAGCTTAAGCGGGGGGGCGAACATTCAGTACTTC. Protein: CASSLSGGANIQYF.

CDR3 protein: CASTVGLLLLNEQFF. The CDR3 region has the DNA TGTGCCAGCACCGTTGGACTTCTTCTCCTCAATGAGCAGTTCTTC. V usage is TRBV3-1 (or the pseudogene TRBV3-2) and J usage is TRBJ2-1; D possibly corresponds to TRBD2 (5 bases). V shed 7 bases and J shed 6 bases, with 19 bases lying between them. The CDR3 loop spans 15 amino acids. The V gene's germline CDR1 is LGHDT and CDR2 YNNKEL (reference sequence).

The J gene is TRBJ1-1, the V gene TRBV3-1 (or the pseudogene TRBV3-2); 9 bases are shared with TRBD1. The germline V gene encodes CDR1 LGHDT and CDR2 YNNKEL (reference sequence). This CDR3 region has 15 residues. The V and J ends lost 4 bases and 1 base, in that order; junction bases with no gene match: 4. CDR3 loop: CASSPRTGANTEAFF. Written as DNA, the CDR3 is TGTGCCAGCAGCCCTAGGACAGGGGCGAACACTGAAGCTTTCTTT.

This clone is a singleton in its sample. The gene calls are TRBV27 and TRBJ2-5; 9 positions agree with TRBD2. The V gene's germline CDR1 is MNHEY and CDR2 SMNVEV (reference sequence). With V trimmed by 5 bases and J by 5 bases, 15 bases remained unmatched. The CDR3 runs 17 residues. CDR3 sequence (DNA): TGTGCCAGCAGTCCAACCACGTGGGCGGGGGGGTCGGAGACCCAGTACTTC. Its protein product is CASSPTTWAGGSETQYF.

The V gene is TRBV2, the J gene TRBJ2-1; 12 nucleotides align to TRBD2. CDR3 length equals 14 residues. Trimming cost V 10 bases and J 9 bases; bases outside gene matches: 10. Germline V gene data show CDR1 as SNHLY and CDR2 as FYNNEI. CDR3 in amino acids: CATSTSGGRGEQFF. DNA of the CDR3: TGTGCCACCTCAACTAGCGGGGGGCGCGGTGAGCAGTTCTTC.

The chain combines TRBV28 with TRBJ1-2, with 10 bases matching TRBD1. V dropped 6 bases and J dropped 8; count of bases not matched to a gene: 6. The length of the CDR3 is 13 residues. The V gene's germline CDR1 is MDHEN and CDR2 SYDVKM. The CDR3 DNA reads as TGTGCCAGCAGGCGACAGGGGGCGATAGGCTACACCTTC. Amino acid sequence: CASRRQGAIGYTF.

V usage is TRBV19 and J usage is TRBJ1-2; no definite D call. Between the trimmed V and J ends, which lost 5 bases and 0 bases, there was a span of 10 bases. This CDR3 region has 14 residues. Germline V gene lookup returns CDR1 LNHDA and CDR2 SQIVND (reference sequence). The CDR3 spells CASSRDMTNYGYTF. CDR3 nucleotide sequence: TGTGCCAGTAGTCGAGACATGACTAACTATGGCTACACCTTC.

The chain employs TRBV21-1 and TRBJ2-7; the table's D call TRBD2 went unverified against the DNA. TRBV21-1 is shown as a pseudogene. The CDR3 has 16 residues. In DNA, the CDR3 is TGTGCCAGCAGCAAATGGGGAGGGGGGTTAGATTGCGAGCAGTACTTC. This codes for CASSKWGGGLDCEQYF.

The chain links TRBV2 to TRBJ2-5; 7 nucleotides line up with TRBD2. Per germline, CDR1 SNHLY and CDR2 FYNNEI. The junction had 13 bases not matched to a gene; V was cut back by 7 bases and J by 5 bases. The CDR3 has 15 amino acids. Written as DNA, the CDR3 is TGTGCCAGCACCCAACTGCGGGAGCGGTCGGAGACCCAGTACTTC. Its protein product is CASTQLRERSETQYF. Filled out from reference TRBV2 and TRBJ2-5, the complete variable domain reads EPEVTQTPSHQVTQMGQEVILRCVPISNHLYFYWYRQILGQKVEFLVSFYNNEISEKSEIFDDQFSVERPDGSNFTLKIRSTKLEDSAMYFCASTQLRERSETQYFGPGTRLLVL.